The present entry profiles one T cell receptor beta chain with its context. Antigen specificity is unknown. This specimen comes from a study of T cell responses to AZD1222 COVID-19 vaccine. Study-wide results and caveats: The study found Spike-specific TCR breadth and depth rose after two AZD1222 doses. Nearly half of the spike-specific TCRs reportedly recognize variant regions that carry no mutations.

Here immunoSEQ multiplex PCR was the method, and the copy in TCRdb shows in-frame clones only, minus some. Of about 150,000 clones listed, about 90% are singletons. This CDR3 has 15 amino acids. Per germline, CDR1 SGHVS and CDR2 FQNEAQ. Trimming pared 8 bases from V and 1 base from J, leaving 15 bases between. Investigators merged groups given second doses at roughly 4 or roughly 12 weeks. The receptor's source is an adult who received the AZD1222 COVID-19 vaccine. The rearrangement joins TRBV7-8 to TRBJ1-3; D not certain. The source was peripheral blood, collected 28 days after the second AZD1222 dose. The CDR3: CASGPVGRSGNTIYF. Here the CDR3 DNA reads TGTGCCAGCGGCCCTGTTGGGCGATCTGGAAACACCATATATTTT.